Described below is a single T cell receptor (beta chain) sequence and its context. Its antigen is currently unknown. This specimen comes from a study of CD8+ T cells in alopecia areata. Notes on the study in general: Relative to mice, TCR sharing across patients was less clear, a difference possibly HLA-related. Compared with normal scalp, lesional scalp had higher clonality and more expanded CD8+ clones.

RNA was isolated and reverse transcribed to cDNA, the sequencing template. The data were produced by immunoSEQ multiplex PCR, yet TCRdb's version contains in-frame clones alone and is incomplete. The sample has some 240,000 clones; about three fifths are singletons. CDR3 length equals 15 residues. Germline CDR1 SGHRS, CDR2 YFSETQ. The V and J ends lost 0 bases and 3 bases respectively, with 10 bases between them. This chain links TRBV5-1 with TRBJ1-3; D is ambiguous. The source material was CD4+ T cells sorted from blood, sampled at week 0. The source is a human donor with alopecia areata. CDR3: CASSLDTGRGNTIYF. The CDR3, as DNA: TGCGCCAGCAGCTTGGATACGGGTCGTGGAAACACCATATATTTT. The variable domain in full, with the rest retrieved from reference TRBV5-1 and TRBJ1-3, is KAGVTQTPRYLIKTRGQQVTLSCSPISGHRSVSWYQQTPGQGLQFLFEYFSETQRNKGNFPGRFSGRQFSNSRSEMNVSTLELGDSALYLCASSLDTGRGNTIYFGEGSWLTVV.